This record covers a single TCR beta chain. The antigen is undetermined. The entry originates in a study of monozygotic twins with inflammatory bowel disease. Study-wide points: IBD patients exhibited fewer clonotypes shared with other individuals than healthy twins, particularly with disease activity. A lone strong IBD-associated signal or clonotype found no support. In patient repertoires, differing immunosuppressive treatments may have added some variability.

TCRdb derives one entry per CDR3 protein from the 5' RACE reads, leaving out DNA. The sample's table shows 310,000 or so distinct CDR3 sequences. The germline gives CDR1 MGHRA, CDR2 YSYEKL. CDR3 length: 15 residues. Whole-blood RNA isolation (total RNA) proceeded without T cell sorting. V gene TRBV4-1 combines with J gene TRBJ2-7; absent DNA, TCRdb's TRBD1 call cannot be checked. Specimen: blood. The sequence was obtained from a human donor with ulcerative colitis or Crohn's disease, or a healthy co-twin of an affected twin (not recorded which). The CDR3 sequence: CASSLQGQSSYEQYF.